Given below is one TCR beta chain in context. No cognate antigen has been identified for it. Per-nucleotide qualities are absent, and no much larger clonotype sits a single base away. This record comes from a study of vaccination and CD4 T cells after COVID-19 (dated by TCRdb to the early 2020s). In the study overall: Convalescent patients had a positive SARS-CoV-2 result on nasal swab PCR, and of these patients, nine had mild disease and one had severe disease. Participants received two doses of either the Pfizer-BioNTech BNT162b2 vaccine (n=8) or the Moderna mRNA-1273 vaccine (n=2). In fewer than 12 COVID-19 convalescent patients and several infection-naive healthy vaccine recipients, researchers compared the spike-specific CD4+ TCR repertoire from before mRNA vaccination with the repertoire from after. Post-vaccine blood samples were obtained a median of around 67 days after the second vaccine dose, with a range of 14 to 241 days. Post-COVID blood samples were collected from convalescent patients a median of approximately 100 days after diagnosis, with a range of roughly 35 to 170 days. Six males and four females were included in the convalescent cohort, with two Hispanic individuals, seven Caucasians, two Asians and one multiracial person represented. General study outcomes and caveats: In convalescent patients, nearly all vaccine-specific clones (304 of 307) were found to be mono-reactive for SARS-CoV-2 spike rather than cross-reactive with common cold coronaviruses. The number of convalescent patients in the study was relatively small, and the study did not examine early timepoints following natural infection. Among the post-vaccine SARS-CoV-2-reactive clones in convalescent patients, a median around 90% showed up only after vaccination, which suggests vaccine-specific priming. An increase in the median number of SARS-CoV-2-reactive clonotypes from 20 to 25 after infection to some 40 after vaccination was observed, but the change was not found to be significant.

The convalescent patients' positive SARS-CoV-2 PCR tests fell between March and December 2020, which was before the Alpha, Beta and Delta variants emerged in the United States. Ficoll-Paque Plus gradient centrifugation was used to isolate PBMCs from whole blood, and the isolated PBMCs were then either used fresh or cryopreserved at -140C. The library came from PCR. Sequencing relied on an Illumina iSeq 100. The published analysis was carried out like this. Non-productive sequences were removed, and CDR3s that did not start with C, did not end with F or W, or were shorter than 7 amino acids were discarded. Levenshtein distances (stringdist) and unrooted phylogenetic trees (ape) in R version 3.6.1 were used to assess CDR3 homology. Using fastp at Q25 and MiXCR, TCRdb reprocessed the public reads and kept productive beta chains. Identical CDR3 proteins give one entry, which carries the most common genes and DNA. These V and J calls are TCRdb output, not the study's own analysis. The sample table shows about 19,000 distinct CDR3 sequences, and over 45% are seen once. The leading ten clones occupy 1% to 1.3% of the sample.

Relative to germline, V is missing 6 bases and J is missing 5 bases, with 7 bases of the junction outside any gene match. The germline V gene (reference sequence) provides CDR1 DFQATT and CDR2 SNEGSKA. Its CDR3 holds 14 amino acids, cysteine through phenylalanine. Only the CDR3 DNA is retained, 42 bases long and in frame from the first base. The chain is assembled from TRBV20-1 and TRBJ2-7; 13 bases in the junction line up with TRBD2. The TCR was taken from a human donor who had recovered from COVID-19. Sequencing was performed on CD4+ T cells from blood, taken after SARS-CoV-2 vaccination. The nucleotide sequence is TGCAGTGCACCCGGACTAGCGGGAGTTAACGAGCAGTACTTC. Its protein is CSAPGLAGVNEQYF.